A single sample gave rise to the 27 T cell receptor beta chains below, sequenced in a study of graft-versus-host responses after intestinal transplantation. Intraepithelial plus lamina propria lymphocytes were released by processing graft tissue. Assay: immunoSEQ multiplex PCR; the TCRdb copy retains only in-frame clones and omits some. In the table there are approximately 750 clones, 70% to 90% of which are singletons. Sequencing used ileum tissue, obtained more than 21 days after intestinal transplant. These receptors were obtained from a human patient who received an intestinal transplant, so some T cells may come from the graft donor.

The chain links TRBV6-5 to TRBJ2-5; 8 bases match TRBD2. CDR3 size: 15 residues. The V and J ends lost 8 bases and 1 base, in that order; junction bases with no gene match: 9. The germline V gene has CDR1 MNHEY and CDR2 SVGAGI. CDR3 region: CASLAAGAPQETQYF. CDR3 sequence (DNA): TGTGCCAGCCTAGCAGCGGGAGCCCCCCAAGAGACCCAGTACTTC.

V is TRBV5-6 and J is TRBJ2-5; 8 bases are shared with TRBD1. This CDR3 is built from 14 residues. Per the germline V gene, CDR1 is SGHDT and CDR2 is YYEEEE. J was trimmed by 5 bases and V by 0 bases; bases with no gene match: 3. Here the CDR3 reads CASSLDRGVETQYF. CDR3 nucleotide sequence: TGTGCCAGCAGCTTGGACAGGGGGGTCGAGACCCAGTACTTC.

J is TRBJ1-1 and V is TRBV19; 8 bases map to TRBD1. The CDR3 is made up of 16 amino acids. V was clipped by 3 bases and J by 1 base; unmatched bases: 7. CDR1 is LNHDA, CDR2 SQIVND, per germline (reference sequence). DNA for the CDR3: TGTGCCAGTAGTATTGTAGGACAGGGAAAGAACACTGAAGCTTTCTTT. As protein: CASSIVGQGKNTEAFF.

This chain joins TRBV9 and TRBJ2-5; TRBD2 aligns across 7 bases. Judging by the DNA end, TRBJ2-7 fits better; the J call may be wrong. Germline V gene data show CDR1 as SGDLS and CDR2 as YYNGEE. CDR3 length equals 15 residues. CDR3 sequence: CASSVAPGEGYEQYF. CDR3 bases: TGTGCCAGCAGCGTAGCGCCGGGGGAGGGCTACGAGCAGTACTTC.

The rearrangement links TRBV4-1 to TRBJ2-7; possible D gene TRBD2, 5 bases. This CDR3 has 14 amino acids. The germline V and J ends were trimmed by 0 bases and 1 base, with 7 bases remaining between them. The germline V gene encodes CDR1 MGHRA and CDR2 YSYEKL. CDR3 sequence (DNA): TGCGCCAGCAGCCAAGAGGCGGGTTCCTACGAGCAGTACTTC. Its translation is CASSQEAGSYEQYF.

Remarks on this clone: At the DNA level, this CDR3 is encoded by other sequences in the same sample as well. The chain is built from TRBV6-6 and TRBJ1-2; perhaps TRBD1 as D (6 bases). V lost 0 bases and J lost 4, with 12 bases in between. The CDR3 is 15 amino acids. CDR1 and CDR2 (germline): MNHNY, SVGAGI (reference sequence). Here the CDR3 DNA reads TGTGCCAGCAGTTACTCGTGGACAGCCTTCTATGGCTACACCTTC. Its translation: CASSYSWTAFYGYTF.

V gene TRBV19 combines with J gene TRBJ2-7; 11 bases are shared with TRBD2. This CDR3 contains 16 residues. Germline CDR1 reads LNHDA; CDR2 reads SQIVND (reference sequence). Unmatched junction bases numbered 6, after V lost 5 bases and J lost 0 bases. CDR3 in DNA: TGTGCCAGTAGTTCGGGGACTAGCGGATACTCCTACGAGCAGTACTTC. Its translation is CASSSGTSGYSYEQYF. The full variable domain, in which reference TRBV19 and TRBJ2-7 provide the parts outside the CDR3, is DGGITQSPKYLFRKEGQNVTLSCEQNLNHDAMYWYRQDPGQGLRLIYYSQIVNDFQKGDIAEGYSVSREKKESFPLTVTSAQKNPTAFYLCASSSGTSGYSYEQYFGPGTRLTVT.

The chain joins TRBV14 to TRBJ1-4, with D tentatively TRBD1 (6 bases). V was shortened by 3 bases and J by 7 bases, with 15 bases between the two germline ends. CDR1 SGHDN and CDR2 FVKESK come from the germline V gene. This CDR3 has 15 residues. CDR3 loop: CASSHHNRVGEKLFF. Written as DNA, the CDR3 is TGTGCCAGCAGCCATCACAACAGGGTTGGTGAAAAACTGTTTTTT.

There are a few counts of this clone. V and J are TRBV5-1 and TRBJ2-1; the match to TRBD2 covers 10 bases. Germline V gene sequence: CDR1 SGHRS, CDR2 YFSETQ. The CDR3 runs 15 residues. Trimming took 2 bases from V and 4 from J; bases not matched to a gene: 3. Written as DNA, the CDR3 is TGCGCCAGCAGCTTAGCTAGCGGGAGTTACAATGAGCAGTTCTTC. Translated, it gives CASSLASGSYNEQFF.

This clone is labeled as hyperexpanded. J is TRBJ2-5 and V is TRBV9; the match to TRBD1 covers 9 bases. J lost 5 bases, V lost 7 bases, and 15 bases had no gene match. Germline CDR1 is SGDLS and CDR2 is YYNGEE. The length of the CDR3 is 16 residues. The CDR3 nucleotides read TGTGCCAGCGGGCCGGGGACAGGGATTTTGTGGGAGACCCAGTACTTC. This codes for CASGPGTGILWETQYF.

This chain connects TRBV30 to TRBJ1-1, with TRBD1 identical over 7 bases. In germline, CDR1 is GTSNPN, CDR2 SVGIG (reference sequence). With V trimmed by 4 bases and J by 3 bases, 5 bases remained unmatched. CDR3 length: 13 residues. CDR3 DNA: TGTGCCTGGACGGACAGGAGGGACACTGAAGCTTTCTTT. Protein: CAWTDRRDTEAFF.

The V call is TRBV5-1, the J call TRBJ2-1; TRBD1 agrees at 7 bases. Germline V lookup: CDR1 SGHRS, CDR2 YFSETQ. J lost 8 bases, V lost 4 bases, and 9 bases had no gene match. The CDR3 loop spans 14 amino acids. DNA for the CDR3: TGCGCCAGCAGCCAGAACAGGGGTGGGGATGAGCAGTTCTTC. Translating it yields CASSQNRGGDEQFF.

The chain combines TRBV9 with TRBJ2-2; possible D gene TRBD1, 6 bases. The CDR3 loop spans 13 amino acids. Germline V gene sequence: CDR1 SGDLS, CDR2 YYNGEE. Trimming took 4 bases from V and 6 from J, leaving 10 bases between them. The CDR3 sequence is CASSPYRAGELFF. The CDR3 bases are TGTGCCAGCAGCCCCTACAGGGCCGGGGAGCTGTTTTTT. Complete variable domain (other parts from reference TRBV9 and TRBJ2-2): DSGVTQTPKHLITATGQRVTLRCSPRSGDLSVYWYQQSLDQGLQFLIQYYNGEERAKGNILERFSAQQFPDLHSELNLSSLELGDSALYFCASSPYRAGELFFGEGSRLTVL.

CDR3 in DNA: TGTGCCAGTAGCTCCCTCCGGGACAGGGTCTACGAGCAGTACTTC. Protein: CASSSLRDRVYEQYF. The V call is TRBV19, the J call TRBJ2-7; 9 positions agree with TRBD1. The V segment lost 6 bases and the J segment 3 bases; nucleotides outside the gene matches: 9. This CDR3 is built from 15 residues. The germline V gene has CDR1 LNHDA and CDR2 SQIVND (reference sequence).

The chain is built from TRBV25-1 and TRBJ1-5, with D tentatively TRBD1 (6 bases). The germline gives CDR1 MGHDK, CDR2 SYGVNS. V was shortened by 4 bases and J by 3 bases, with 10 bases between the two germline ends. The CDR3 has 14 residues. The CDR3 nucleotides read TGTGCCAGCAGTGGTCGACAGGCCAATCAGCCCCAGCATTTT. Translation gives CASSGRQANQPQHF.

This sequence joins TRBV18 and TRBJ2-2, with 12 positions matching TRBD2. CDR3 size: 16 residues. After removal of 3 bases from V and 7 bases from J, the junction contained 6 bases not matched to a gene. Germline values: CDR1 KGHSH, CDR2 LQKENI. The CDR3 DNA sequence: TGTGCCAGCTCACCGGGACTAGCGGGCTTCAACGGGGAGCTGTTTTTT. It codes for CASSPGLAGFNGELFF.

V gene TRBV9 combines with J gene TRBJ2-7; 10 nucleotides line up with TRBD2. The CDR3 spans 17 residues. Germline-derived CDR1 and CDR2 are SGDLS and YYNGEE. Germline trimming cut 0 bases from V and 0 bases from J; bases unmatched to any gene: 6. CDR3: CASSVAHWTSGSYEQYF. CDR3 DNA sequence: TGTGCCAGCAGCGTAGCTCATTGGACTAGCGGCTCCTACGAGCAGTACTTC.

The chain is built from TRBV7-8 and TRBJ2-7, with 10 bases lining up with TRBD1. The CDR3 length is 16 residues. The germline V gene encodes CDR1 SGHVS and CDR2 FQNEAQ. Trimming removed 0 bases from V and 1 base from J; junction bases left unmatched: 3. As DNA, the CDR3 is TGTGCCAGCAGCTTAGCGCGGGGACAGGGGTCCTACGAGCAGTACTTC. This codes for CASSLARGQGSYEQYF.

V gene TRBV18 combines with J gene TRBJ1-2; no firm D call. V was shortened by 3 bases and J by 8 bases, with 19 bases between the two germline ends. Germline V gene lookup returns CDR1 KGHSH and CDR2 LQKENI. The length of the CDR3 is 15 residues. The CDR3 DNA reads as TGTGCCAGCTCACCCGATATAATCGGGTGGGGAGGCTACACCTTC. It codes for CASSPDIIGWGGYTF.

This chain uses TRBV18 with TRBJ2-3, with D perhaps TRBD1 (5 bases). V was trimmed by 0 bases and J by 4 bases, leaving 5 bases between them. The CDR3 is 13 amino acids. Germline V gene lookup returns CDR1 KGHSH and CDR2 LQKENI. CDR3 in DNA: TGTGCCAGCTCACCACCAGGGGCAGATACGCAGTATTTT. Translating gives CASSPPGADTQYF.

This chain connects TRBV9 to TRBJ1-2; no clear D gene. Trimming shortened V by 0 bases and J by 0 bases, and 3 bases separated the two germline ends. The length of the CDR3 is 13 residues. In germline, CDR1 is SGDLS, CDR2 YYNGEE. As DNA, the CDR3 is TGTGCCAGCAGCGTAGGAGCTAACTATGGCTACACCTTC. Translating it yields CASSVGANYGYTF.

The V gene is TRBV28, the J gene TRBJ2-7; D gene ambiguous. Germline CDR1 reads MDHEN; CDR2 reads SYDVKM. The CDR3 has 14 residues. Trimming removed 5 bases at V and 3 bases at J, with 14 bases between. The CDR3 loop reads CASSTYDLNYEQYF. The CDR3 DNA reads TGTGCCAGCAGTACTTACGATCTAAACTACGAGCAGTACTTC.

The V and J genes are TRBV6-6 and TRBJ1-1; D gene ambiguous. The V and J ends lost 10 bases and 4 bases respectively, with 16 bases between them. Germline V gene data show CDR1 as MNHNY and CDR2 as SVGAGI (reference sequence). The length of the CDR3 is 13 residues. The CDR3 here is CAIRLAEGTEAFF. The DNA for the CDR3 is TGTGCCATACGCCTAGCTGAGGGCACTGAAGCTTTCTTT.

The rearrangement uses TRBV25-1 and TRBJ1-1, with D possibly matching TRBD1 (5 bases). Trimming cost V 7 bases and J 4 bases, with 10 bases left between them. CDR1 MGHDK and CDR2 SYGVNS come from the germline V gene. The CDR3 length is 12 residues. The CDR3 sequence is CASTRGGTEAFF. In DNA, the CDR3 is TGTGCCAGCACGCGGGGGGGCACTGAAGCTTTCTTT.

This rearrangement joins TRBV4-1 to TRBJ2-1, with D possibly matching TRBD2 (6 bases). Germline CDR1 reads MGHRA; CDR2 reads YSYEKL. The V and J ends lost 1 base and 6 bases respectively, with 13 bases between them. The CDR3 runs 15 residues. As DNA, the CDR3 is TGCGCCAGCAGCCAAGTCGGATCCGGGGGCAATGAGCAGTTCTTC. Encoded protein: CASSQVGSGGNEQFF.

This chain uses TRBV10-2 with TRBJ2-5, with D possibly matching TRBD2 (5 bases). There are 17 residues in the CDR3. Trimming shortened V by 0 bases and J by 1 base, and 15 bases separated the two germline ends. Germline-derived CDR1 and CDR2 are WSHSY and SAAADI. CDR3 bases: TGCGCCAGCAGTGAGTCAGTTGCGGAGGATTCCCAAGAGACCCAGTACTTC. Translating it yields CASSESVAEDSQETQYF.

As regards this clone: Sequence at one end of the junction differs from germline and may be a read error. The V and J genes are TRBV6-5 and TRBJ2-1; D ambiguous. This CDR3 comprises 16 residues. Germline V gives CDR1 MNHEY, CDR2 SVGAGI. CDR3 amino acids: CVSSYAKVSSYNEQFF. The CDR3 DNA follows: TGTGTCAGCAGTTACGCTAAGGTCAGCTCCTACAATGAGCAGTTCTTC.